These 19 T cell receptor beta chains were all obtained from the same sample, sequenced in a study of blood T cell repertoires in COVID-19. Libraries were prepared by immunoSEQ multiplex PCR; TCRdb keeps only in-frame clonotypes and omits some of them. Here the sample spans about 150,000 clones, 70% to 90% being singletons. The sequenced material came from peripheral blood. The receptors were gathered from a woman between 70 and 85 years old with acute or convalescent COVID-19.

This chain's CDR3 is CASSRVTGVKQTNTGELFF. The DNA of the CDR3 is TGTGCCAGCTCACGCGTTACGGGGGTCAAACAAACGAACACCGGGGAGCTGTTTTTT. The chain couples TRBV18 to TRBJ2-2; weak D call: TRBD2 (6 bases). The CDR3 totals 19 residues. With 4 bases removed from V and 0 bases from J, the gap between germline ends came to 21 bases. Germline V gives CDR1 KGHSH, CDR2 LQKENI.

CDR3 region: CASSSPGLAGGPTDTQYF. CDR3 sequence (DNA): TGTGCCAGCAGTTCACCGGGACTAGCGGGGGGCCCCACAGATACGCAGTATTTT. The V gene is TRBV13, the J gene TRBJ2-3, with 15 bases lining up with TRBD2. Trimming removed 6 bases from V and 2 bases from J; junction bases left unmatched: 9. Germline loops: CDR1 PRHDT, CDR2 FYEKMQ (reference sequence). There are 18 residues in the CDR3.

V and J are TRBV7-9 and TRBJ1-3, with D possibly being TRBD1 (6 bases). This CDR3 has 15 residues. The ends were cut back, 3 bases at V and 0 bases at J, with 9 bases in the middle. Germline V gene sequence: CDR1 SEHNR, CDR2 FQNEAQ (reference sequence). The CDR3 bases are TGTGCCAGCAGCTTCGCAGGGGTCTCTGGAAACACCATATATTTT. It is translated as CASSFAGVSGNTIYF.

This chain uses TRBV19 with TRBJ1-4; unclear D gene. The V end lost 6 bases, the J end lost 4 bases, and 12 bases lay between the germline ends. This CDR3 contains 14 residues. The V gene's germline CDR1 is LNHDA and CDR2 SQIVND (reference sequence). CDR3 amino acids: CASRERPLNEKLFF. The CDR3 region has the DNA TGTGCCAGTAGGGAGAGACCACTTAATGAAAAACTGTTTTTT.

The rearrangement joins TRBV10-1 to TRBJ1-1; TRBD1 matches at 10 bases. Germline-derived CDR1 and CDR2 are WNHNN and SYGVQD (reference sequence). J lost 3 bases, V lost 6 bases, and 4 bases had no gene match. The CDR3 covers 14 residues. DNA of the CDR3: TGCGCCAGCAGCTCCGGGACAGGGGACACTGAAGCTTTCTTT. This encodes CASSSGTGDTEAFF.

This chain connects TRBV5-1 to TRBJ1-2, with 10 nucleotides matching TRBD1. J was trimmed by 8 bases and V by 3 bases; bases with no gene match: 7. The germline V gene encodes CDR1 SGHRS and CDR2 YFSETQ. The CDR3 extends over 14 amino acids. CDR3 bases: TGCGCCAGCAGCTCCTTGGACAGGGGGGGAGGCTACACCTTC. Its protein product is CASSSLDRGGGYTF.

Only one count was recorded for this clone. V usage is TRBV7-9 and J usage is TRBJ1-6; perhaps TRBD1 as D (5 bases). The CDR3 spans 16 residues. Germline CDR1 SEHNR, CDR2 FQNEAQ (reference sequence). The V end lost 4 bases, the J end lost 4 bases, and 14 bases lay between the germline ends. DNA of the CDR3: TGTGCCAGCAGCTCCGGAGCAGGACAATATAATTCACCCCTCCACTTT. Protein sequence: CASSSGAGQYNSPLHF.

Remarks on this clone: One junction end disagrees with the germline gene, perhaps due to a read error. The rearrangement links TRBV11-2 to TRBJ2-1, with 7 positions matching TRBD1. This CDR3 is built from 15 residues. CDR1 is SGHAT and CDR2 is FQNNGV in the germline V gene. CDR3 coding DNA: TGTGCCAGCAGCTTAGATTTCCTCGGGACAGCCCTCAAGCTCTTC. It is translated as CASSLDFLGTALKLF.

The chain employs TRBV2 and TRBJ2-7; tentatively, D is TRBD1 (5 bases). CDR1 and CDR2 from the germline V gene are SNHLY and FYNNEI. V was trimmed by 5 bases and J by 0 bases, leaving 11 bases between them. This CDR3 spans 14 amino acids. The CDR3 nucleotides are TGTGCCAGCAGTAACGGACAAGGCTCCTACGAGCAGTACGTC. As protein: CASSNGQGSYEQYV.

The chain carries TRBV2 and TRBJ2-7; D not certain. Trimming cost V 0 bases and J 2 bases, with 11 bases left between them. The length of the CDR3 is 15 residues. Germline CDR1 is SNHLY and CDR2 is FYNNEI. The CDR3 sequence: CASSEAGSPPYEQYV. For the CDR3, the DNA is TGTGCCAGCAGTGAAGCGGGCAGTCCTCCCTACGAGCAGTACGTC.

V is TRBV12-3 or TRBV12-4 and J is TRBJ2-7, with D possibly being TRBD2 (6 bases). This CDR3 contains 13 residues. The V end was cut by 3 bases, the J end by 0 bases, with 6 bases between. In DNA, the CDR3 is TGTGCCAGCAGTTTCGGGGGCTCCTACGAGCAGTACTTC. Amino acid sequence: CASSFGGSYEQYF.

This clone was observed a single time. Here the CDR3 reads CASSPDRSPYEQYF. CDR3 in DNA: TGTGCCAGCAGCCCCGACAGGAGCCCCTACGAGCAGTACTTC. The chain joins TRBV7-3 to TRBJ2-7; tentatively, D is TRBD1 (6 bases). The CDR3 covers 14 residues. The V gene lost 5 bases and the J gene lost 2 bases, with 13 bases spanning the gap. Germline V gene data show CDR1 as SGHTA and CDR2 as FQGTGA.

With respect to this clone: The sample contains more than one DNA sequence encoding this CDR3. The chain carries TRBV27 and TRBJ2-3; 11 bases are a match to TRBD1. Germline V lookup: CDR1 MNHEY, CDR2 SMNVEV (reference sequence). This CDR3 has 16 amino acids. The V segment lost 5 bases and the J segment 3 bases; nucleotides outside the gene matches: 7. The CDR3 loop reads CASSPWDRGSTDTQYF. The DNA for the CDR3 is TGTGCCAGCAGTCCGTGGGACAGGGGGTCAACAGATACGCAGTATTTT.

The rearrangement uses TRBV6-5 and TRBJ1-2; D might be TRBD1 (5 bases). The ends were cut back, 7 bases at V and 5 bases at J, with 17 bases in the middle. Germline CDR1 MNHEY, CDR2 SVGAGI. The CDR3 length is 14 residues. The CDR3 bases are TGTGCCAGCAACCCAGGAACAGGTCGATATGGCTACACCTTC. It yields the protein CASNPGTGRYGYTF.

V and J are TRBV23-1 and TRBJ1-5; 7 bases agree with TRBD1. TRBV23-1 is sorted into the ORF group, with uncertain function. The CDR3 covers 17 residues. V lost 10 bases, J lost 0 bases, and 15 bases stayed unmatched. The CDR3 region is CATGEDRTSYSNQPQHF. CDR3 sequence (DNA): TGCGCCACGGGGGAGGACAGGACTTCTTATAGCAATCAGCCCCAGCATTTT.

This clone came up a few times. V gene TRBV5-1 combines with J gene TRBJ1-2; TRBD1 agrees at 9 bases. Germline V gives CDR1 SGHRS, CDR2 YFSETQ. V gave up 4 bases and J gave up 4 bases; unmatched junction bases: 11. There are 16 residues in the CDR3. The CDR3 nucleotides are TGCGCCAGCAGCCAGACCGGGACAGGGCTTGGCTATGGCTACACCTTC. Translation gives CASSQTGTGLGYGYTF.

The chain uses TRBV18 and TRBJ2-1; a possible D gene is TRBD1 (6 bases). The ends were cut back, 3 bases at V and 5 bases at J, with 14 bases in the middle. Germline V gives CDR1 KGHSH, CDR2 LQKENI. The CDR3 length is 15 residues. CDR3 DNA sequence: TGTGCCAGCTCACCCAGACAGGCTAGTAACAATGAGCAGTTCTTC. As protein: CASSPRQASNNEQFF.

The chain has TRBV5-8 and TRBJ2-5, with 9 bases matching TRBD1. Germline CDR1 and CDR2: SGHTS and YDEGEE. This CDR3 region has 15 residues. J lost 5 bases, V lost 4 bases, and 9 bases had no gene match. The CDR3 bases are TGTGCCAGCAGCGGGACCGGGACAGGGACGGAGACCCAGTACTTC. Amino acid sequence: CASSGTGTGTETQYF. The full variable domain, rest sourced from reference TRBV5-8 and TRBJ2-5, is EAGVTQSPTHLIKTRGQQATLRCSPISGHTSVYWYQQALGLGLQFLLWYDEGEERNRGNFPPRFSGRQFPNYSSELNVNALELEDSALYLCASSGTGTGTETQYFGPGTRLLVL.

The chain is built from TRBV7-2 and TRBJ2-1; 10 nucleotides align to TRBD1. Per the germline V gene, CDR1 is SGHTA and CDR2 is FQGNSA. CDR3 length: 15 amino acids. The V gene end was trimmed by 7 bases and the J gene end by 7 bases; junction bases not matched to a gene: 10. The CDR3 nucleotides are TGTGCCAGCACCTTGTCGGGACAGGGGCGGAATGAGCAGTTCTTC. As protein: CASTLSGQGRNEQFF.